A selection of T cell receptor beta chains follows, all from one sample in a study of T cell responses to AZD1222 COVID-19 vaccine. Sequenced by immunoSEQ multiplex PCR; TCRdb stores in-frame clones only, minus some. Of roughly 170,000 clones in the sample, around 87% were seen once. Specimen: peripheral blood, collected on day 0 of AZD1222 vaccination. The receptors were gathered from an adult in good health. Both conserved end residues are part of each CDR3. The D gene is left open where the match is weak. Expanded clones get a size class; other rows say once, few or many, or leave the size out.

d_call	v_call	j_call	cdr3_length	clone_size	cdr3_aa	cdr3_nt
TRBD1	TRBV27	TRBJ1-5	16	.	CASSPGQGNSNQPQHF	TGTGCCAGCAGTCCCGGACAGGGGAATAGCAATCAGCCCCAGCATTTT
.	TRBV28	TRBJ1-5	13	.	CASRYGGEQPQHF	TGTGCCAGCAGATACGGGGGGGAACAGCCCCAGCATTTT
.	TRBV6-2/TRBV6-3	TRBJ1-1	14	.	CASSSDLATTEAFF	TGTGCCAGCAGCTCGGACCTAGCTACCACTGAAGCTTTCTTT
.	TRBV27	TRBJ1-5	16	.	CASRPKIFGGGQPQHF	TGTGCCAGCAGACCTAAGATATTCGGCGGAGGTCAGCCCCAGCATTTT
.	TRBV18	TRBJ2-4	15	once	CATSGPGEGKNIQYF	TGTGCCACCTCTGGGCCCGGGGAAGGCAAAAACATTCAGTACTTC
.	TRBV19	TRBJ1-1	16	.	CASSIIGAGRGTEAFF	TGTGCCAGTAGTATAATCGGCGCCGGCAGAGGGACTGAAGCTTTCTTT
.	TRBV28	TRBJ1-6	13	.	CASGRLPNSPLHF	TGTGCCAGCGGTCGCCTCCCAAATTCACCCCTCCACTTT
TRBD2	TRBV5-1	TRBJ2-1	16	once	CASSLALAGGSGEQFF	TGCGCCAGCAGCTTGGCCCTAGCGGGAGGGTCTGGTGAGCAGTTCTTC
TRBD1	TRBV12-3/TRBV12-4	TRBJ2-7	13	.	CASTGTGPYEQYF	TGTGCCAGCACAGGGACAGGGCCCTACGAGCAGTACTTC
TRBD2	TRBV19	TRBJ2-7	15	.	CASTLSSGRRDEQYF	TGTGCCAGTACCTTGTCAAGCGGGAGGAGGGACGAGCAGTACTTC
.	TRBV4-1	TRBJ2-7	14	.	CASSPYRVSYEQYF	TGCGCCAGCAGCCCCTACAGGGTCTCCTACGAGCAGTACTTC
TRBD2	TRBV5-1	TRBJ2-7	14	.	CASSSSGRTYEQYF	TGCGCCAGCAGCTCTAGCGGGAGAACCTACGAGCAGTACTTC
.	TRBV21-1	TRBJ2-1	18	few	CASSKKRLAEALSNEQFF	TGTGCCAGCAGCAAGAAGAGACTAGCGGAGGCCCTTTCGAATGAGCAGTTCTTC
.	TRBV24-1	TRBJ1-2	12	.	CATSDPVSGYTF	TGTGCCACCAGTGACCCAGTCTCGGGCTACACCTTC
.	TRBV3-1/TRBV3-2	TRBJ2-7	12	.	CASSGGPYEQYF	TGTGCCAGTTCAGGGGGGCCCTACGAGCAGTACTTC
TRBD1	TRBV7-9	TRBJ1-1	14	once	CASSLARQGGEAFF	TGTGCCAGCAGCTTAGCTAGACAGGGGGGTGAAGCTTTCTTT
TRBD2	TRBV5-1	TRBJ2-1	14	once	CASNEMPAGGEQFF	TGCGCCAGCAATGAGATGCCAGCGGGAGGGGAGCAGTTCTTC
.	TRBV3-1/TRBV3-2	TRBJ1-1	15	.	CASSQPFSGHTEAFF	TGTGCCAGCAGCCAACCCTTTTCGGGGCACACTGAAGCTTTCTTT
TRBD2	TRBV9	TRBJ2-3	14	.	CASSVGGSADTQYF	TGTGCCAGCAGCGTAGGCGGGAGCGCAGATACGCAGTATTTT
TRBD2	TRBV18	TRBJ2-7	16	.	CASSPPRGGREDEQYF	TGTGCCAGCTCACCGCCCCGGGGCGGGAGGGAAGACGAGCAGTACTTC
.	TRBV10-3	TRBJ1-1	16	.	CAIRVDQANIDTEAFF	TGTGCCATCAGGGTGGACCAGGCTAATATTGACACTGAAGCTTTCTTT
TRBD1	TRBV20-1	TRBJ1-2	11	.	CSVGTGDGYTF	TGCAGTGTTGGGACAGGGGATGGCTACACCTTC
TRBD2	TRBV2	TRBJ2-7	18	few	CASSEGGTSGMDSYEQYF	TGTGCCAGCAGTGAGGGCGGGACTAGCGGGATGGACTCCTACGAGCAGTACTTC
TRBD2	TRBV28	TRBJ2-1	13	.	CASTISSRGGKFF	TGTGCCAGCACCATCTCGAGCCGGGGGGGAAAGTTCTTC
.	TRBV27	TRBJ2-2	16	.	CASSLEPLINTGELFF	TGTGCCAGCAGTTTAGAACCCCTTATAAACACCGGGGAGCTGTTTTTT
TRBD1	TRBV6-1	TRBJ1-1	14	.	CASSEIQGGTEAFF	TGTGCCAGCAGTGAAATCCAGGGGGGAACTGAAGCTTTCTTT
.	TRBV6-5	TRBJ1-2	14	once	CASKSGGIDYGYTF	TGTGCCTCCAAAAGCGGGGGAATCGACTATGGCTACACCTTC
TRBD1	TRBV6-1	TRBJ2-3	16	.	CASSEWTGYSLDTQYF	TGTGCCAGCAGTGAATGGACAGGATACTCTTTAGATACGCAGTATTTT